Described below is a single T cell receptor beta chain sequence and its context. A much larger clonotype is one base distant, so this may be a read error. This CDR3 is missing its conserved last phenylalanine or tryptophan, likely due to a read error. TCRdb's copy holds only in-frame clones and misses some; the assay was immunoSEQ multiplex PCR. The sample has hundreds of thousands of clones; approximately 80% are singletons. These data come from a study of shared clonotypes between healthy human individuals. Those who donated were healthy HIV-negative adults, with no recent acute infections or vaccinations reported. The material sequenced was PBMCs. The TCR comes from a middle-aged woman in good health. Some clones in this sample may be carry-over from other donors' samples.

The CDR3 nucleotides read TGCGCCAGCAGCTTGAGAGGGACTCTATACACCGGGGAGCTGTTTTCT. This sequence encodes CASSLRGTLYTGELFS. The chain uses TRBV5-1 and TRBJ2-2, with a tentative D call TRBD2 (6 bases). V lost 1 base and J 3 bases, leaving 13 bases between the germline ends. Germline lookup yields CDR1 SGHRS and CDR2 YFSETQ. This CDR3 contains 16 residues.